A selection of T cell receptor beta chains follows, all from one sample in a study of OX40 agonist ivuxolimab in advanced cancers. Profiled with immunoSEQ multiplex PCR; TCRdb holds only in-frame clones, not every one. The sample consists of approximately 39,000 clones, 81% of them appearing once. Sample: CD4+ or CD8+ T cells sorted from blood, taken in a trial of the OX40 agonist ivuxolimab. These receptors all stem from an adult with an advanced solid tumor such as melanoma, head and neck, liver or kidney cancer. CDR3s include the opening cysteine and the closing phenylalanine or tryptophan. The D gene is left open where the match is weak. Clone size is not always given. Where it is, it says once, few, many or a class for expanded clones.

-	TRBV5-1	TRBJ2-6	TRBD1	TGCGCCAGCAGCTTAAACAGGGGAAATGGGGCCAACGTCCTGACTTTC	CASSLNRGNGANVLTF
-	TRBV6-1	TRBJ1-3	TRBD1	TGTGCCAGCAGTTCCGGGACAGCCTCTGGAAACACCATATATTTT	CASSSGTASGNTIYF
-	TRBV19	TRBJ1-2	-	TGTGCCAGTAGTATAGGCGGTATGGGCTACACCTTC	CASSIGGMGYTF
-	TRBV2	TRBJ2-2	-	TGTGCCAGCAAGAGAGAAAACACCGGGGAGCTGTTTTTT	CASKRENTGELFF
-	TRBV9	TRBJ1-2	-	TGTGCCAGCAGCCCAGGGACGAGAAGTGGCTACACCTTC	CASSPGTRSGYTF
-	TRBV6-4	TRBJ2-3	-	TGTGCCAGCAGTGTTTCCGAAGGTAGCACAGATACGCAGTATTTT	CASSVSEGSTDTQYF
once	TRBV7-9	TRBJ2-1	-	TGTGCCAGCAGCTTGGGTCAAGGGCAGTTCTTC	CASSLGQGQFF
-	TRBV2	TRBJ2-7	-	TGTGCCACCCAGCGATCTCCCTCCTACGAGCAGTACTTC	CATQRSPSYEQYF
-	TRBV10-3	TRBJ2-7	-	TGTGCCATCAGTGAGTCGGGCGGACTTCCAGAGCAGTACTTC	CAISESGGLPEQYF
-	TRBV7-2	TRBJ2-2	TRBD1	TGTGCCAGCAGCAAGGACAGGGGATCTATGTCCGGGGAGCTGTTTTTT	CASSKDRGSMSGELFF
-	TRBV5-1	TRBJ2-1	TRBD2	TGCGCCAGCAGCACCCGGACTAGGGACAATGAGCAGTTCTTC	CASSTRTRDNEQFF
-	TRBV9	TRBJ1-4	-	TGTGCCAGCAGCGTCATCGCCGGGACGACCGGTGAAAAACTGTTTTTT	CASSVIAGTTGEKLFF
-	TRBV11-2	TRBJ2-1	TRBD2	TGTGCCAGCAGCTTAGCGGGGGGGCTAGTGAATGAGCAGTTCTTC	CASSLAGGLVNEQFF
once	TRBV11-2	TRBJ2-1	TRBD1	TGTGCCAGCAGCCTGGCGGACAGGATATACAATGAGCAGTTCTTC	CASSLADRIYNEQFF
-	TRBV14	TRBJ2-7	-	TGTGCCACCCTTTACGTTTCCTACGAGCAGTACTTC	CATLYVSYEQYF
once	TRBV11-2	TRBJ2-3	-	TGTGCCAGCCGCATAGCTGTAGACACAGATACGCAGTATTTT	CASRIAVDTDTQYF
few	TRBV27	TRBJ1-5	-	TGTGCCAGCAGTTTTACAGATCAGCCCCAGCATTTT	CASSFTDQPQHF
few	TRBV7-2	TRBJ2-2	TRBD1	TGTGCCAGCAGCTTAGTAGTTCGGACAGGGAGACGGACCGGGGAGCTGTTTTTT	CASSLVVRTGRRTGELFF
once	TRBV30	TRBJ2-1	TRBD2	TGTGCCTGGAGGGCCTCCCTGGGGGGGAGTGAGCAGTTCTTC	CAWRASLGGSEQFF
-	TRBV7-9	TRBJ2-5	-	TGTGCCAGCAGCTCACGAGGTGCGTCGAAGGGGGCCCAGTACTTC	CASSSRGASKGAQYF
-	TRBV9	TRBJ2-2	-	TGTGCCAGCAGCGTGACGGGACAGAACACCGGGGAGCTGTTTTTT	CASSVTGQNTGELFF
-	TRBV6-5	TRBJ2-1	TRBD2	TGTGCCAGCAGTTACGGGACTAGCGGTAGTAATGAGCAGTTCTTC	CASSYGTSGSNEQFF
once	TRBV7-9	TRBJ2-7	TRBD2	TGTGCCAGCAGCTTCGGCGGGGGGACTGAGCAGTACTTC	CASSFGGGTEQYF
-	TRBV5-1	TRBJ2-3	-	TGCGCCACAAAGCTAGCCTCCTCGGGAGATACGCAGTATTTT	CATKLASSGDTQYF
-	TRBV14	TRBJ1-2	TRBD1	TGTGCCAGCAGCCACCCTCGACAGGGGAGCTATGGCTACACCTTC	CASSHPRQGSYGYTF
once	TRBV2	TRBJ1-1	-	TGTGCCAGCAGGGTAGACGGGAACACTGAAGCTTTCTTT	CASRVDGNTEAFF
-	TRBV28	TRBJ1-3	TRBD1	TGTGCCAGCCGGACAGGGGTATTTGGAAACACCATATATTTT	CASRTGVFGNTIYF
-	TRBV6-4	TRBJ2-1	TRBD2	TGTGCCAGCAGTGACGGGACTAGCGGGAGGGCCAATGAGCAGTTCTTC	CASSDGTSGRANEQFF
few	TRBV7-9	TRBJ1-2	-	TGTGCCAGCAGCTCCCGGGGGATTAACTATGGCTACACCTTC	CASSSRGINYGYTF
-	TRBV7-2	TRBJ1-1	-	TGTGCCAGCAGCTTAGCAACAGCCCAGGGCACTGAAGCTTTCTTT	CASSLATAQGTEAFF
once	TRBV7-2	TRBJ2-1	-	TGTGCCAGCAGCTTAGTAAGCGGTAGCTCCTACAATGAGCAGTTCTTC	CASSLVSGSSYNEQFF